This T cell receptor beta chain was sequenced during a study of blood T cell repertoires in COVID-19. Germline V CDR1 and CDR2: SGHDN, FVKESK. CDR3 length equals 16 residues. The V segment lost 0 bases and the J segment 4 bases; nucleotides outside the gene matches: 5. As originally analysed: Scientists estimated how many nucleated cells there were by amplifying reference gene primers. The protocol was immunoSEQ multiplex PCR, while the TCRdb copy is restricted to in-frame clones and leaves out a portion. That table supplies the V and J calls and clone size; D and trimming were determined from the DNA. The sample yields about 350,000 clones, roughly 87% seen once.

What was sequenced was peripheral blood. The chain couples TRBV14 to TRBJ1-4, with 7 bases that match TRBD1. The clonotype comes from a woman aged 60-75 years with COVID-19, enrolled during active disease. CDR3 coding DNA: TGTGCCAGCAGCCAAGACAGGGGACAGCTTAATGAAAAACTGTTTTTT. Encoded protein: CASSQDRGQLNEKLFF.